Sequencing of this TCR beta chain was carried out in a study of shared clonotypes between healthy human individuals. CD45RO-negative, CCR7-positively selected cells formed the naive CD8 fraction, excluding terminally differentiated effector memory CD45RA+ cells. Comment on this clone: As yet, its antigen is unknown.

Produced via immunoSEQ multiplex PCR; TCRdb's table is partial and in-frame only. The sample comprises approximately 2,200,000 clones, approximately 94% of which are singletons, and roughly 1.8% rests with the top ten. CDR3 length equals 13 residues. V was cut by 4 bases and J by 6 bases, with 13 bases left in between. From germline, CDR1 is SGDLS and CDR2 YYNGEE. Findings and caveats of the study: Inspection by rarefaction showed sorted-subset sequencing to be incomplete despite large depth. Across subsets, estimated richness was generally greater for naive than for memory populations.

The chain has TRBV9 and TRBJ1-1; D call uncertain. The receptor was isolated from a man aged 18 to 30 in good health. Some clones in this sample may be carry-over from other donors' samples. Sequencing was done on a sample of naive CD8+ T cells from PBMCs. CDR3 DNA: TGTGCCAGCAGCTCCCGAGTAAACCCTGAAGCTTTCTTT. Protein sequence: CASSSRVNPEAFF.